The clone carrying this T cell receptor beta chain was counted between two and nine times. The antigen is unknown. TCRdb recomputed calls from the 5' RACE reads with MiXCR, one row per CDR3 protein. The table has about 250,000 distinct CDR3 sequences, 15% to 20% seen once. The data originate from a study of CD8 T cells in ankylosing spondylitis. Overall study findings and caveats: Several highly homologous variants made up a TCR beta motif that seemed to typify ankylosing spondylitis blood. Clones that were linked to disease were CD8+ and were relatively rare in peripheral blood. It was reported that disease-linked clones were significantly enriched in matched ankylosing spondylitis synovial fluid.

The germline gives CDR1 DFQATT, CDR2 SNEGSKA (reference sequence). CDR3 length: 15 residues. The V and J ends lost 5 bases and 0 bases, in that order; junction bases with no gene match: 7. Sequencing was performed on blood, either unsorted or a sorted T cell fraction (not recorded which). The source is a male donor with ankylosing spondylitis or in good health (not recorded which). This rearrangement joins TRBV20-1 to TRBJ2-1; 7 bases align to TRBD1. CDR3 coding DNA: TGCAGTGCTTGGGACAGTATAAGCTCCTACAATGAGCAGTTCTTC. Its protein product is CSAWDSISSYNEQFF.